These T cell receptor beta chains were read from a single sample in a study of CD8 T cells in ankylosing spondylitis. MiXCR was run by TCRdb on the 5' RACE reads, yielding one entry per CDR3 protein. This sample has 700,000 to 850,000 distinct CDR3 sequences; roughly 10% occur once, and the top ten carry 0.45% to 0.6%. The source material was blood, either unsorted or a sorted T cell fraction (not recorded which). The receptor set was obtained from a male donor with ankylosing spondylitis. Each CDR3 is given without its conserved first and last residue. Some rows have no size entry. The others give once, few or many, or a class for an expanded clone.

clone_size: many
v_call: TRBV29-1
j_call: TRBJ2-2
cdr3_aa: SARGDSSSGELF

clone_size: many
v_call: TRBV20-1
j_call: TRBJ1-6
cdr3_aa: SATDGSSYNSPLH

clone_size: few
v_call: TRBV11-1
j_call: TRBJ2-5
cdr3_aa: ASSLLLGTGGMYQETQY

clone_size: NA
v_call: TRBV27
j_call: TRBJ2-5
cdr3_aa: ASRRRQGAETQY

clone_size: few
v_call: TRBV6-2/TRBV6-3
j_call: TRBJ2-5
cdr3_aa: ASSYLKARETQY

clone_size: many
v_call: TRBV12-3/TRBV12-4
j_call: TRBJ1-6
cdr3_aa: ASSKVNSPLH

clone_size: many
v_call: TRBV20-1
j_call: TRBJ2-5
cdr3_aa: SALLSRTQY

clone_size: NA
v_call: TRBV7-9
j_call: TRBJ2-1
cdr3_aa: ASSFDTGYNEQF

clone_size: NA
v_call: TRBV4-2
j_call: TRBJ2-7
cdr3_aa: ASSSDGAGSSYEQY

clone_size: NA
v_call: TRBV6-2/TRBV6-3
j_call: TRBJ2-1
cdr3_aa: ASRSGPWSSYNEQF

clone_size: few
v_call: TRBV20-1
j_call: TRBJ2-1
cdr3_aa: SARTAWNNEQF

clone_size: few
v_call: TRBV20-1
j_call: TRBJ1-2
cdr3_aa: SATVPVKGYT

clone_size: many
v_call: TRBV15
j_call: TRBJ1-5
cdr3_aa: ATSSQGAHQPQH

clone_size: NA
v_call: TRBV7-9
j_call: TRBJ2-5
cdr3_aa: ASSLGGDVETQY

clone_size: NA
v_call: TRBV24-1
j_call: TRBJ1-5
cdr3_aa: ATSAGQTYQPQH

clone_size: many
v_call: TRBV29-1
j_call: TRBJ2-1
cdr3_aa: SVVGLAGVVNEQF

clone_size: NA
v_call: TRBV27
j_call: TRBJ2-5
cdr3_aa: ASLRLGTETQY

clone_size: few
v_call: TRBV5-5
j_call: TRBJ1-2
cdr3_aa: ASSHSAGAGGYT

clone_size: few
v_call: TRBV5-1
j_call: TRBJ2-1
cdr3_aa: ASGYRGAAGEQF

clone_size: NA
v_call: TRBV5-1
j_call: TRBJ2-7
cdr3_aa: ASSNGGTDYEQY

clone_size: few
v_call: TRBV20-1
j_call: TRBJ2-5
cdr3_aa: SASDQGLAGDMAQY

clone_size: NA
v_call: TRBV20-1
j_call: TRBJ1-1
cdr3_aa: SAREPANTEAF

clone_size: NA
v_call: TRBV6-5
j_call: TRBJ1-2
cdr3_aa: ASSQGYNYGYT

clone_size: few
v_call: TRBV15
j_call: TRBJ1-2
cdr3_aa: ATSRDQGERSGYT

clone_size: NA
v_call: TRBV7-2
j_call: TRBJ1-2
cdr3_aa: ASSHGGYGYT

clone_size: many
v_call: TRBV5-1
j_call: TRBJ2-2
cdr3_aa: ASSLGTTNTGELF

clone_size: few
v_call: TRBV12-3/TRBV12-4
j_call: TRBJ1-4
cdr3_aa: ASTSGEKLF

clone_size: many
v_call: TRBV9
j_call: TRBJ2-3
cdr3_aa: ASSDGLAPDTQY

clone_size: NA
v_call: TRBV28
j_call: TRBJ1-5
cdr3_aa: ASRAQGAGRDQPQH